The rows below give T cell receptor beta chains drawn from one sample of a study of vaccination effects on CD4 cells after COVID-19. Repertoires were generated with immunoSEQ multiplex PCR, while TCRdb's copy carries only in-frame clones and drops some. The table shows 37,000 or so clones, with approximately 71% occurring only once. No antigen has been assigned to these receptors. Specimen: CD4+ T cells from PBMCs cultured without peptide, collected before COVID-19 vaccination. These receptors came from a human donor who received a COVID-19 vaccine. CDR3s include the opening cysteine and the closing phenylalanine or tryptophan. Each record gives: J gene, V gene, clone size, D gene, CDR3 DNA, CDR3 protein. A D gene is named only where the DNA matches it firmly. Clone size is given for some rows only: seen once, a few or many times, or a class if the clone is expanded.

TRBJ2-5	TRBV11-2	-	TRBD2	TGTGCCAGCAGCTTGTATCTAGCGGGGGGGCGGCGGGAGACCCAGTACTTC	CASSLYLAGGRRETQYF
TRBJ2-1	TRBV7-9	-	-	TGTGCCAGCAGCTTAGCTCGTTGGGGCTTTCAGGAGCAGTTCTTC	CASSLARWGFQEQFF
TRBJ2-3	TRBV6-4	few	TRBD2	TGTGCCAGCAGTGACTCTAGCGGGGGGGCCGATACGCAGTATTTT	CASSDSSGGADTQYF
TRBJ2-3	TRBV5-4	-	-	TGTGCCAGCAGCTTGGACTATTCCACAGATACGCAGTATTTT	CASSLDYSTDTQYF
TRBJ2-5	TRBV19	once	-	TGTGCCAGTAGTATCTGGTCGGTGAGGCGGGAAGAGACCCAGTACTTC	CASSIWSVRREETQYF
TRBJ2-5	TRBV10-3	-	TRBD1	TGTGCCATCAGACCTCAGGGGGCTCGGGAGACCCAGTACTTC	CAIRPQGARETQYF
TRBJ2-7	TRBV5-1	-	-	TGCGCCAGCAGCTTGGGGCAGGGCAGGTCCTACGAGCAGTACTTC	CASSLGQGRSYEQYF
TRBJ1-1	TRBV5-4	-	-	TGTGCCAGCAGCGGTGGTGGTTCCGTGAACACTGAAGCTTTCTTT	CASSGGGSVNTEAFF
TRBJ1-6	TRBV6-8	-	TRBD1	TGTGCCAGCACCAAACGAACAGGGGGCAGTAATTCACCCCTCCACTTT	CASTKRTGGSNSPLHF
TRBJ1-1	TRBV12-5	-	-	TGTGCTAGTGGTTTGGACAGGAACACTGAAGCTTTCTTT	CASGLDRNTEAFF
TRBJ2-3	TRBV11-3	-	TRBD2	TGTGCCAGCAGCTTAGGGACTAGCGGGGGGTCAGATACGCAGTATTTT	CASSLGTSGGSDTQYF
TRBJ2-2	TRBV4-1	once	-	TGCGCCAGCAGCCATCCCAGTCCCCTGAACGTAGGGGGGGGAAACACCGGGGAGCTGTTTTTT	CASSHPSPLNVGGGNTGELFF
TRBJ2-2	TRBV7-9	-	TRBD2	TGTGCCAGCAGGTTGAAGGGACTAGCGGCCGGGGAGCTGTTTTTT	CASRLKGLAAGELFF
TRBJ1-2	TRBV3-1/TRBV3-2	-	-	TGTGCCAGCAGCCAGGGTCTAACCTCTAACTATGGCTACACCTTC	CASSQGLTSNYGYTF
TRBJ2-5	TRBV19	-	TRBD1	TGTGCCAGTAGTATAGCCGACAGGGTTCCAGAGACCCAGTACTTC	CASSIADRVPETQYF
TRBJ2-2	TRBV5-4	-	-	TGTGCCAGCAATTGGGACACCGGGGAGCTGTTTTTT	CASNWDTGELFF
TRBJ1-1	TRBV6-5	-	-	TGTGCCAGCAACTCACAGGGCTTGAACACTGAAGCTTTCTTT	CASNSQGLNTEAFF
TRBJ2-3	TRBV14	-	-	TGTGCCAGCAGTCACCAGGGGCTAAACACAGATACGCAGTATTTT	CASSHQGLNTDTQYF
TRBJ1-1	TRBV5-4	-	-	TGTGCCAGCAGCTTCAAAGGGATGAACACTGAAGCTTTCTTT	CASSFKGMNTEAFF
TRBJ1-4	TRBV7-9	-	-	TGTGCCAGCAGCTTACTATCGGGGGGCAACGAAAAACTGTTTTTT	CASSLLSGGNEKLFF
TRBJ1-3	TRBV5-1	-	-	TGCGCCAGCAGCAAGGAGGGCCCTAGCTCTGGAAACACCATATATTTT	CASSKEGPSSGNTIYF
TRBJ1-6	TRBV5-1	-	-	TGCGCCAGCAGCTTGGTTCTTAATTCACCCCTCCACTTT	CASSLVLNSPLHF
TRBJ2-2	TRBV11-3	-	TRBD1	TGTGCCAGCAGCTTAGGAGTACAGGGGTACACCGGGGAGCTGTTTTTT	CASSLGVQGYTGELFF